The table lists the clone carrying this T cell receptor beta chain with a few counts. Its target is not known. This CDR3 is 15 amino acids long. The V and J ends lost 1 base and 3 bases, in that order; junction bases with no gene match: 5. CDR1 is SEHNR and CDR2 is FQNEAQ in the germline V gene (reference sequence). Researchers amplified the TCR beta CDR3 regions from RNA transcripts. The TCR CDR3 first-round RT-PCR relied on the HTBI primer set. One entry per CDR3 protein, called by TCRdb with MiXCR from the multiplex PCR reads. Here the sample spans fewer than 400,000 distinct CDR3 sequences, more than 15% being singletons. Diagnostic decisions used clinical symptoms, serum thyroxine and TRAb, thyroid ultrasound and orbital computed tomography. These data originate in a study of T cells in Graves' hyperthyroidism and ophthalmopathy. General study points: A median roughly six months before onset, the model predicted ophthalmopathy. Using 13 V-J features, a model discriminated ophthalmopathy from stable hyperthyroidism. Also found in blood were most expanded thyroid clonotypes above 0.001.

This clonotype was sampled from a woman younger than 30 with Graves' hyperthyroidism that later progressed to Graves' ophthalmopathy. Sequencing was performed on blood. V is TRBV7-9 and J is TRBJ1-2, with 7 bases that match TRBD1. This CDR3 reads CASSLVGDSDYGYTF. CDR3 DNA sequence: TGTGCCAGCAGCTTAGTTGGGGACAGCGACTATGGCTACACCTTC.